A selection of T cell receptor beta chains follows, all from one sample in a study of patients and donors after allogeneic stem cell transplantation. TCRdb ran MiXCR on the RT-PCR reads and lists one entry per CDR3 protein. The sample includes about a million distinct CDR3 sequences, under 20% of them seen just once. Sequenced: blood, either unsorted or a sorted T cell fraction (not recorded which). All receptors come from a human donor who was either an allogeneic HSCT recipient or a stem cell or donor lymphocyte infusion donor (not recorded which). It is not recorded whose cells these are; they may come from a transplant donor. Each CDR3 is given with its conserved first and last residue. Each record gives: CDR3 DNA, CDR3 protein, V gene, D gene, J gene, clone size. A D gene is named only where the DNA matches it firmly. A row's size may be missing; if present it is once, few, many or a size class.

cdr3_nt: TGTGCCAGCAGCCCGGACGATAGCACAGATACGCAGTATTTT
cdr3_aa: CASSPDDSTDTQYF
v_call: TRBV4-2
d_call: .
j_call: TRBJ2-3
clone_size: few

cdr3_nt: TGTGCCAGCAGCAAAGCTTGGGACAGGGATGACCAGCCCCAGCATTTT
cdr3_aa: CASSKAWDRDDQPQHF
v_call: TRBV21-1
d_call: .
j_call: TRBJ1-5
clone_size: .

cdr3_nt: TGCGCCAGCAGCCTGATGGACAGATCATACGAGCAGTACTTC
cdr3_aa: CASSLMDRSYEQYF
v_call: TRBV5-1
d_call: .
j_call: TRBJ2-7
clone_size: .

cdr3_nt: TGTGCCACCAGTGACCCGTGGGGGAACAATGAGCAGTTCTTC
cdr3_aa: CATSDPWGNNEQFF
v_call: TRBV24-1
d_call: .
j_call: TRBJ2-1
clone_size: few

cdr3_nt: TGTGCCATCAGTGAATGGGGGAGCTCCTATAATTCACCCCTCCACTTT
cdr3_aa: CAISEWGSSYNSPLHF
v_call: TRBV10-3
d_call: .
j_call: TRBJ1-6
clone_size: .

cdr3_nt: TGTGCTAGTGGTTTGGTCACCCTTGAGCCCCAGCATTTT
cdr3_aa: CASGLVTLEPQHF
v_call: TRBV12-5
d_call: .
j_call: TRBJ1-5
clone_size: many

cdr3_nt: TGCAGTGCTGGGCAGGGGAAAGAGACCCAGTACTTC
cdr3_aa: CSAGQGKETQYF
v_call: TRBV20-1
d_call: .
j_call: TRBJ2-5
clone_size: few

cdr3_nt: TGCGCCAGCAGCCAAGATCTGTGGGCTTATCAGCCCCAGCATTTT
cdr3_aa: CASSQDLWAYQPQHF
v_call: TRBV4-3
d_call: .
j_call: TRBJ1-5
clone_size: .

cdr3_nt: TGTGCCAGCAGCCCCCGGAAGCACGAAACCGGGGAGCTGTTTTTT
cdr3_aa: CASSPRKHETGELFF
v_call: TRBV7-8
d_call: .
j_call: TRBJ2-2
clone_size: .

cdr3_nt: TGTGCCAGCAGCCCCCGACTAGCGGGGGCCTCTTCCTACGAGCAGTACTTC
cdr3_aa: CASSPRLAGASSYEQYF
v_call: TRBV7-9
d_call: TRBD2
j_call: TRBJ2-7
clone_size: few

cdr3_nt: TGCAGTGCTTGGTCGGGGTGGGGCACTGAAGCTTTCTTT
cdr3_aa: CSAWSGWGTEAFF
v_call: TRBV20-1
d_call: .
j_call: TRBJ1-1
clone_size: few

cdr3_nt: TGTGCCAGCAGTCATACCGGGACAGTTTGGGACGAGCAGTACTTC
cdr3_aa: CASSHTGTVWDEQYF
v_call: TRBV5-5
d_call: TRBD1
j_call: TRBJ2-7
clone_size: .

cdr3_nt: TGTGCCACCAGTGATCCGAAATCAGGGACACACTATGGCTACACCTTC
cdr3_aa: CATSDPKSGTHYGYTF
v_call: TRBV24-1
d_call: .
j_call: TRBJ1-2
clone_size: .

cdr3_nt: TGCGCCAGCCCAATGACAGGATTAAACTACAATGAGCAGTTCTTC
cdr3_aa: CASPMTGLNYNEQFF
v_call: TRBV5-1
d_call: .
j_call: TRBJ2-1
clone_size: .

cdr3_nt: TGCAGCGCCGTTGCCAATGGCTACACCTTC
cdr3_aa: CSAVANGYTF
v_call: TRBV29-1
d_call: .
j_call: TRBJ1-2
clone_size: few

cdr3_nt: TGTGCCAGCAGTTCCACGGGACACTACAATGAAAAACTGTTTTTT
cdr3_aa: CASSSTGHYNEKLFF
v_call: TRBV6-5
d_call: .
j_call: TRBJ1-4
clone_size: .

cdr3_nt: TGTGCCAGCAGCTTATCTTCTCCTCCCCAAGAGACCCAGTACTTC
cdr3_aa: CASSLSSPPQETQYF
v_call: TRBV7-8
d_call: .
j_call: TRBJ2-5
clone_size: .

cdr3_nt: TGCGCCAGCAGCCAAGAAAGCAGGGAGTCCTACGAGCAGTACTTC
cdr3_aa: CASSQESRESYEQYF
v_call: TRBV4-1
d_call: .
j_call: TRBJ2-7
clone_size: few

cdr3_nt: TGTGCCAGCAGCTTACGCTCCTCCTACGCCTTCACAGATACGCAGTATTTT
cdr3_aa: CASSLRSSYAFTDTQYF
v_call: TRBV11-2
d_call: .
j_call: TRBJ2-3
clone_size: .

cdr3_nt: TGTGCCAGCAGCTTTGGCCAGGGGAACGGCGAGCAGTACTTC
cdr3_aa: CASSFGQGNGEQYF
v_call: TRBV5-6
d_call: .
j_call: TRBJ2-7
clone_size: .

cdr3_nt: TGTGCCAGCAGCCCAGGGGGCATGAGGGATAACTATGGCTACACCTTC
cdr3_aa: CASSPGGMRDNYGYTF
v_call: TRBV7-6
d_call: TRBD1
j_call: TRBJ1-2
clone_size: few

cdr3_nt: TGTGCCAGCAGTCGTACGATGGGGGTGGGAGAAGCTTTCTTT
cdr3_aa: CASSRTMGVGEAFF
v_call: TRBV12-3/TRBV12-4
d_call: .
j_call: TRBJ1-1
clone_size: many

cdr3_nt: TGTGCCAGCAGCCTGGGACCGCTAACCTACGAGCAGTACTTC
cdr3_aa: CASSLGPLTYEQYF
v_call: TRBV12-3/TRBV12-4
d_call: .
j_call: TRBJ2-7
clone_size: many